This TCR beta chain comes out of a study of T cell responses to AZD1222 COVID-19 vaccine. Overall study context: Analyses pooled second doses at about 4 or about 12 weeks. Study results and limitations: Clonal diversity may have been underestimated, and the donors were mostly white British, with more females than males. Repertoire sampling was restricted to post-peak T cell response timepoints. Along spike, vaccine-associated CD4 TCRs were found throughout, with dominance at 160-218 and 743-854.

To note about this clone: Antigen unknown.

V lost 3 bases, J lost 6 bases, and 0 bases stayed unmatched. The germline V gene has CDR1 KGHSH and CDR2 LQKENI. This CDR3 comprises 13 residues. Using immunoSEQ multiplex PCR, the repertoire was profiled, and TCRdb retains in-frame clones only, with some absent. This table has 150,000 to 200,000 clones, approximately 90% appearing once. This clonotype was obtained from an adult in good health. Here the sequenced sample was peripheral blood, taken on day 0 of AZD1222 vaccination. The J gene is TRBJ2-1, the V gene TRBV18, with 9 bases matching TRBD2. The CDR3 nucleotides read TGTGCCAGCTCACCGACTAGCGGCAATGAGCAGTTCTTC. Translating gives CASSPTSGNEQFF.